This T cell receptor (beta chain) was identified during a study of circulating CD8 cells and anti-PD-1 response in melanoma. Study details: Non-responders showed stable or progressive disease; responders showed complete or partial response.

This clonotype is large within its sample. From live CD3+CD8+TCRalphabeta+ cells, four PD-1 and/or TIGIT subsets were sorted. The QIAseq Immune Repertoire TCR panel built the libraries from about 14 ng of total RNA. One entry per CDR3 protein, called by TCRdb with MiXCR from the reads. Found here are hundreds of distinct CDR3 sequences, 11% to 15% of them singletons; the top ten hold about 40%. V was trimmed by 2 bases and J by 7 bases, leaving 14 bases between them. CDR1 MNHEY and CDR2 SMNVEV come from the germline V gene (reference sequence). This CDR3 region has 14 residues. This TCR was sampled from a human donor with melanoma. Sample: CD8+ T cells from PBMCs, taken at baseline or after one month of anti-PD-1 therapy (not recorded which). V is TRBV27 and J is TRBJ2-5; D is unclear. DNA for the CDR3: TGTGCCAGCAGTTTAGGATCAGGATTTGCGACCCAGTACTTC. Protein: CASSLGSGFATQYF.